This T cell receptor (beta chain) was obtained from a study of T cell changes during pregnancy in multiple sclerosis. Germline V lookup: CDR1 MDHEN, CDR2 SYDVKM. The CDR3 has 14 residues. The V gene end was trimmed by 5 bases and the J gene end by 10 bases; junction bases not matched to a gene: 5. Only in-frame clones appear in the TCRdb table, and some are missing; sequencing was by immunoSEQ multiplex PCR. The table has about 36,000 clones, about 89% seen once. This TCR was recovered from a female donor with multiple sclerosis, enrolled in a pregnancy study. This chain uses TRBV28 with TRBJ1-6, with 10 bases matching TRBD1. The sequenced sample was CD8+ T cells from peripheral blood mononuclear cells, obtained in the third trimester of pregnancy. The CDR3 spells CASSPRTGGSPLHF. DNA for the CDR3: TGTGCCAGCAGTCCGAGGACAGGGGGATCACCCCTCCACTTT.